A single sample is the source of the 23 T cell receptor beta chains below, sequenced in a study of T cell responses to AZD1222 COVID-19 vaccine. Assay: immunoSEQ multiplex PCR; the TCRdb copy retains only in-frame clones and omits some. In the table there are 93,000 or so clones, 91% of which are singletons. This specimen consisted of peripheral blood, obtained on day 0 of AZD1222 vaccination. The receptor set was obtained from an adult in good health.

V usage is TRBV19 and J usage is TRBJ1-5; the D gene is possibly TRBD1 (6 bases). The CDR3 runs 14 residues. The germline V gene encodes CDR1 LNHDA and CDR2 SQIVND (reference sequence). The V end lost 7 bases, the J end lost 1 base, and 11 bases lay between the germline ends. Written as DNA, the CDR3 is TGTGCCAGTATTTTACAGGGAAGCAATCAGCCCCAGCATTTT. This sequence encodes CASILQGSNQPQHF. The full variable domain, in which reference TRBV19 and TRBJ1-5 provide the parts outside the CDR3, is DGGITQSPKYLFRKEGQNVTLSCEQNLNHDAMYWYRQDPGQGLRLIYYSQIVNDFQKGDIAEGYSVSREKKESFPLTVTSAQKNPTAFYLCASILQGSNQPQHFGDGTRLSIL.

The CDR3 DNA sequence: TGTGCCAGCAGTAGACTAGCGGGAGCTGATACGCAGTATTTT. Residues: CASSRLAGADTQYF. This chain joins TRBV27 and TRBJ2-3; TRBD2 matches at 12 bases. Germline CDR1 MNHEY, CDR2 SMNVEV (reference sequence). The CDR3 covers 14 residues. Germline trimming cut 5 bases from V and 6 bases from J; bases unmatched to any gene: 3.

As DNA, the CDR3 is TGTGCCTGGAGTATGGGGGGCCAGTATGGCTACACCTTC. Amino acid sequence: CAWSMGGQYGYTF. The chain has TRBV30 and TRBJ1-2; D may be TRBD1 (6 bases). Trimming stripped 2 bases from V and 5 bases from J, with 12 bases between. CDR1 GTSNPN and CDR2 SVGIG come from the germline V gene (reference sequence). CDR3 size: 13 residues.

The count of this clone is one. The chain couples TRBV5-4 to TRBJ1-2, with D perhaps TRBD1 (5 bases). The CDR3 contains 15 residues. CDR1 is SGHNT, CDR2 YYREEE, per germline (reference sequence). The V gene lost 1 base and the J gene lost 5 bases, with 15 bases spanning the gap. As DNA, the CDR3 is TGTGCCAGCAGCTTGCTAGGGGTGGACCTTTATGGCTACACCTTC. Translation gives CASSLLGVDLYGYTF.

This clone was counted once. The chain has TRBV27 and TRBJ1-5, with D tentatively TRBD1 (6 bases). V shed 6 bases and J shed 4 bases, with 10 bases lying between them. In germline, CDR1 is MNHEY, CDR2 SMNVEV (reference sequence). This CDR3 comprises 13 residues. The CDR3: CASRDSPNQPQHF. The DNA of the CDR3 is TGTGCCAGCAGGGACAGCCCTAATCAGCCCCAGCATTTT.

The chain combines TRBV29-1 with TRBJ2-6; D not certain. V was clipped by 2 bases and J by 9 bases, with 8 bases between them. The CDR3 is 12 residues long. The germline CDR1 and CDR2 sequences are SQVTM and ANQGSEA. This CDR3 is CSVEWSGNVLTF. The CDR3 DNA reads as TGCAGCGTTGAATGGTCCGGCAACGTCCTGACTTTC.

CDR3: CASSPQAGHGGTQYF. The CDR3 nucleotides are TGTGCCAGCAGTCCGCAAGCGGGCCATGGGGGGACCCAGTACTTC. This chain joins TRBV7-6 and TRBJ2-5; tentative D call: TRBD2 (6 bases). Per germline, CDR1 SGHVS and CDR2 FNYEAQ. Between the trimmed V and J ends, which lost 6 bases and 7 bases, there was a span of 21 bases. CDR3 size: 15 residues.

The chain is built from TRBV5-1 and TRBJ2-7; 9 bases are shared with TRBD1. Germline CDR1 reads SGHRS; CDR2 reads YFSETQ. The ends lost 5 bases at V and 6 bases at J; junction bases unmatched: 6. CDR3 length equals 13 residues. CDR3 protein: CASRPDRGLEQYF. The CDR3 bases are TGCGCCAGCAGACCGGACAGGGGACTCGAGCAGTACTTC.

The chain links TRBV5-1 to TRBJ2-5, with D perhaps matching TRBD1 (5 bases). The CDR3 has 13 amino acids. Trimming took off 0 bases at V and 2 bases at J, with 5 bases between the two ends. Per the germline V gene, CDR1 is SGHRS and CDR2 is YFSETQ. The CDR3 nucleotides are TGCGCCAGCAGCTTGGGACAGCAAGAGACCCAGTACTTC. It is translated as CASSLGQQETQYF.

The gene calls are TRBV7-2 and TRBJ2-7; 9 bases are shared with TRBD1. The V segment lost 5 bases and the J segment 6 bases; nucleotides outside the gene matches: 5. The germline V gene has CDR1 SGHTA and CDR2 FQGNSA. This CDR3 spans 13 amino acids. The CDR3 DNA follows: TGTGCCAGCAGCCGGGACAGGGAGCGCGAGCAGTACTTC. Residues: CASSRDREREQYF.

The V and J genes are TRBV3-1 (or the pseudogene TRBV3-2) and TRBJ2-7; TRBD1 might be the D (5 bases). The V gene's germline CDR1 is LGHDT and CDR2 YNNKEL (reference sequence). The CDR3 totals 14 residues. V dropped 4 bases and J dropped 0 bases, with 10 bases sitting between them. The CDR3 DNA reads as TGTGCCAGCAGCCGTCAGGGTTCCTCCTACGAGCAGTACTTC. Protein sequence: CASSRQGSSYEQYF.

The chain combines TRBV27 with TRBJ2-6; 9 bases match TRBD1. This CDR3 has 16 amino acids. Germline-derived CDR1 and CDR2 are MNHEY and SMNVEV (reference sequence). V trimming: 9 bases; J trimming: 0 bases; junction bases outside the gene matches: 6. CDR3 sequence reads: CASGTGKTSGANVLTF. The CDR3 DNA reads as TGTGCCAGTGGGACAGGGAAGACCTCTGGGGCCAACGTCCTGACTTTC.

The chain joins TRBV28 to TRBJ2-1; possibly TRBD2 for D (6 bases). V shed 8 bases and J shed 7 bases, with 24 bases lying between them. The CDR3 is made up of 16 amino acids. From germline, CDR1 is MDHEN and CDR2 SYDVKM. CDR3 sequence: CASRPMIGAGPNEQFF. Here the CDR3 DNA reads TGTGCCAGCCGCCCGATGATAGGTGCGGGACCAAATGAGCAGTTCTTC.

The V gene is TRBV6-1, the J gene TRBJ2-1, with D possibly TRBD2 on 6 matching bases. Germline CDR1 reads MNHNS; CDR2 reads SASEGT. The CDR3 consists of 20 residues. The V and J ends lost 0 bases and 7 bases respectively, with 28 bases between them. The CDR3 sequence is CASSEAAGVRAGRKENEQFF. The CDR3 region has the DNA TGTGCCAGCAGTGAAGCAGCTGGGGTCCGAGCGGGCCGGAAAGAGAATGAGCAGTTCTTC.

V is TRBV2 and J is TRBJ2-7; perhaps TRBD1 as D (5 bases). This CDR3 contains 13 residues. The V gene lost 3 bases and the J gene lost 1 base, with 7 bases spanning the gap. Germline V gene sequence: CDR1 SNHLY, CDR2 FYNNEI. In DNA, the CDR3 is TGTGCCAGCAGTGATTGGACATCCTACGAGCAGTACTTC. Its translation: CASSDWTSYEQYF.

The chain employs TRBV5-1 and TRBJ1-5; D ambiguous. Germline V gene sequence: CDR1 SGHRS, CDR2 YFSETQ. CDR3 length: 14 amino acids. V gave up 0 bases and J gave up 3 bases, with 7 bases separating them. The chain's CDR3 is CASSLEGLNQPQHF. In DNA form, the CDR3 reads TGCGCCAGCAGCTTGGAAGGGCTCAATCAGCCCCAGCATTTT.

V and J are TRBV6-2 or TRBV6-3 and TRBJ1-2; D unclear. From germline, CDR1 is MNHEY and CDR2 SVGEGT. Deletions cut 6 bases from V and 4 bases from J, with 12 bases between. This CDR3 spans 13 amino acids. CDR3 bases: TGTGCCAGCAGCATCCGGGATGGCTATGGCTACACCTTC. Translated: CASSIRDGYGYTF.

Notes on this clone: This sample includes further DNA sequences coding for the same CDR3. The CDR3 sequence is CASSQGYEQYF. For the CDR3, the DNA is TGTGCCAGCAGCCAAGGCTACGAGCAGTACTTC. This chain links TRBV3-1 (or the pseudogene TRBV3-2) with TRBJ2-7; D not resolved. The CDR3 is made up of 11 amino acids. From germline, CDR1 is LGHDT and CDR2 YNNKEL (reference sequence). V gave up 1 base and J gave up 3 bases, with 1 base separating them.

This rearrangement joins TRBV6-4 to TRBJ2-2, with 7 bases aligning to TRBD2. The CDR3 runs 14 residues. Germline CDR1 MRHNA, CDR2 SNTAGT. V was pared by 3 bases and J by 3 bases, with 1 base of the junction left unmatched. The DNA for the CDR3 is TGTGCCAGCAGTGAGGGACTATACACCGGGGAGCTGTTTTTT. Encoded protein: CASSEGLYTGELFF.

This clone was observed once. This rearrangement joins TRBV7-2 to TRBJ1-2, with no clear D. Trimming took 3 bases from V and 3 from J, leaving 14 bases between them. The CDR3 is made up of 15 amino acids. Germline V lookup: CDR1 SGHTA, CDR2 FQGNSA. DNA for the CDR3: TGTGCCAGCAGCTTCGGCCGTGGGCGCGACTATGGCTACACCTTC. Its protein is CASSFGRGRDYGYTF. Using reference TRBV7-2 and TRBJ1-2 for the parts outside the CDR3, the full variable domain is GAGVSQSPSNKVTEKGKDVELRCDPISGHTALYWYRQSLGQGLEFLIYFQGNSAPDKSGLPSDRFSAERTGGSVSTLTIQRTQQEDSAVYLCASSFGRGRDYGYTFGSGTRLTVV.

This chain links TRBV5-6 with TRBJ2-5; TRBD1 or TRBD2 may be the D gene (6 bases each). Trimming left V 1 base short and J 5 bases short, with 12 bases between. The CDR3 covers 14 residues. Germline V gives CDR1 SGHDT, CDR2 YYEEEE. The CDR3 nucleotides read TGTGCCAGCAGCTTGACATACGGGGGCGAGACCCAGTACTTC. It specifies CASSLTYGGETQYF.

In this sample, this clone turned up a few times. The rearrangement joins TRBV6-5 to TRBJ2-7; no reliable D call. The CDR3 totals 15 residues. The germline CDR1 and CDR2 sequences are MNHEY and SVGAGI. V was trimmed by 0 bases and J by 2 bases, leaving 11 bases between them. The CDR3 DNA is TGTGCCAGCAGTTACTCAGCGAGAAATACCTACGAGCAGTACTTC. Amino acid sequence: CASSYSARNTYEQYF.

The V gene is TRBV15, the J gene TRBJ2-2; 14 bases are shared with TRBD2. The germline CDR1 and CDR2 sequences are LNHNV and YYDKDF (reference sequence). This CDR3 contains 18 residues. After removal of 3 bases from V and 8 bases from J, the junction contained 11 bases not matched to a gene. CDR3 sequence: CATSSPLGTSGSKGELFF. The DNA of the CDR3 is TGTGCCACCAGCAGCCCCCTGGGGACTAGCGGGAGTAAAGGGGAGCTGTTTTTT.